This is a list of T cell receptor beta chains from one sample in a study of OX40 agonist ivuxolimab in advanced cancers. Only in-frame clones appear in the TCRdb table, and some are missing; sequencing was by immunoSEQ multiplex PCR. The table includes approximately 74,000 clones, roughly four fifths detected once. Sequenced material: CD4+ or CD8+ T cells sorted from blood, taken in a trial of the OX40 agonist ivuxolimab. Receptors originate from an adult with an advanced solid tumor such as melanoma, head and neck, liver or kidney cancer. The CDR3 runs from the conserved cysteine through the conserved F or W. A D gene is named only where the DNA matches it firmly. Part of the rows lack a size; the others show once, few, many or a class for expanded clones.

j_call: TRBJ2-2
d_call: TRBD2
clone_size: .
v_call: TRBV5-1
cdr3_aa: CASSFLAGGPGELFF
cdr3_nt: TGCGCCAGCAGCTTTCTTGCGGGAGGCCCCGGGGAGCTGTTTTTT

j_call: TRBJ2-7
d_call: TRBD1
clone_size: once
v_call: TRBV7-2
cdr3_aa: CASSPTGDPYEQYF
cdr3_nt: TGTGCCAGCAGCCCGACAGGGGATCCCTACGAGCAGTACTTC

j_call: TRBJ1-5
d_call: .
clone_size: .
v_call: TRBV5-4
cdr3_aa: CASSLDGGGANQPQHF
cdr3_nt: TGTGCCAGCAGCTTGGATGGTGGGGGTGCCAATCAGCCCCAGCATTTT

j_call: TRBJ2-7
d_call: .
clone_size: .
v_call: TRBV7-9
cdr3_aa: CASSLAGRSDEQYF
cdr3_nt: TGTGCCAGCAGCTTAGCGGGGCGCTCGGACGAGCAGTACTTC

j_call: TRBJ1-1
d_call: .
clone_size: few
v_call: TRBV4-1
cdr3_aa: CASSQVVRAEAFF
cdr3_nt: TGCGCCAGCAGCCAAGTGGTACGGGCTGAAGCTTTCTTT

j_call: TRBJ2-3
d_call: .
clone_size: .
v_call: TRBV2
cdr3_aa: CASYIGTDTQYF
cdr3_nt: TGTGCCAGTTATATAGGCACAGATACGCAGTATTTT

j_call: TRBJ1-1
d_call: TRBD1
clone_size: few
v_call: TRBV7-2
cdr3_aa: CASRVSGTGVNTEAFF
cdr3_nt: TGTGCCAGCAGAGTATCCGGGACAGGAGTGAACACTGAAGCTTTCTTT

j_call: TRBJ1-2
d_call: .
clone_size: .
v_call: TRBV7-2
cdr3_aa: CASSLAGGAGYTF
cdr3_nt: TGTGCCAGCAGCTTAGCCGGGGGAGCTGGCTACACCTTC

j_call: TRBJ1-2
d_call: .
clone_size: .
v_call: TRBV2
cdr3_aa: CASSETQGLGGYTF
cdr3_nt: TGTGCCAGCAGTGAAACGCAGGGTTTAGGTGGCTACACCTTC

j_call: TRBJ2-1
d_call: TRBD2
clone_size: .
v_call: TRBV28
cdr3_aa: CASSQSGNYNEQFF
cdr3_nt: TGTGCCAGCAGCCAGAGCGGGAACTACAATGAGCAGTTCTTC

j_call: TRBJ2-3
d_call: TRBD2
clone_size: .
v_call: TRBV7-2
cdr3_aa: CASSRSLAGGREDTQYF
cdr3_nt: TGTGCCAGCAGCCGTTCACTAGCGGGGGGGCGTGAGGATACGCAGTATTTT

j_call: TRBJ2-5
d_call: .
clone_size: .
v_call: TRBV6-6
cdr3_aa: CASNSAQETQYF
cdr3_nt: TGTGCCAGCAATAGCGCCCAAGAGACCCAGTACTTC

j_call: TRBJ1-3
d_call: TRBD1
clone_size: .
v_call: TRBV28
cdr3_aa: CASSGQGNSGNTIYF
cdr3_nt: TGTGCCAGCAGTGGACAGGGGAACTCTGGAAACACCATATATTTT

j_call: TRBJ2-1
d_call: .
clone_size: .
v_call: TRBV7-6
cdr3_aa: CASSLAGGASLEQFF
cdr3_nt: TGTGCCAGCAGCTTAGCCGGGGGCGCATCTCTTGAGCAGTTCTTC

j_call: TRBJ2-5
d_call: TRBD2
clone_size: .
v_call: TRBV5-4
cdr3_aa: CASSLAGVQETQYF
cdr3_nt: TGTGCCAGCAGCTTAGCGGGAGTCCAAGAGACCCAGTACTTC

j_call: TRBJ2-1
d_call: TRBD1
clone_size: .
v_call: TRBV19
cdr3_aa: CASRPRQGSNEQFF
cdr3_nt: TGTGCCAGTAGACCTAGACAGGGGAGCAATGAGCAGTTCTTC

j_call: TRBJ2-7
d_call: .
clone_size: .
v_call: TRBV7-2
cdr3_aa: CASSPSGYEQYF
cdr3_nt: TGTGCCAGCTCCCCGAGCGGATACGAGCAGTACTTC

j_call: TRBJ2-7
d_call: .
clone_size: .
v_call: TRBV6-1
cdr3_aa: CASSQGYGPYEQYF
cdr3_nt: TGTGCCAGCAGTCAAGGTTATGGGCCCTACGAGCAGTACTTC

j_call: TRBJ1-1
d_call: .
clone_size: .
v_call: TRBV29-1
cdr3_aa: CSVQASMLTTEAFF
cdr3_nt: TGCAGCGTACAGGCGAGTATGCTAACCACTGAAGCTTTCTTT

j_call: TRBJ1-4
d_call: .
clone_size: .
v_call: TRBV6-5
cdr3_aa: CASSPDTSEKLFF
cdr3_nt: TGTGCCAGCAGTCCAGATACCTCTGAAAAACTGTTTTTT

j_call: TRBJ1-3
d_call: .
clone_size: once
v_call: TRBV28
cdr3_aa: CASSLSTRGGNTIYF
cdr3_nt: TGTGCCAGCAGTTTATCAACCAGGGGAGGAAACACCATATATTTT

j_call: TRBJ2-3
d_call: .
clone_size: .
v_call: TRBV5-1
cdr3_aa: CASSLSMSGSTDTQYF
cdr3_nt: TGCGCCAGCAGCTTGAGCATGAGCGGGAGCACAGATACGCAGTATTTT

j_call: TRBJ1-6
d_call: TRBD1
clone_size: .
v_call: TRBV5-1
cdr3_aa: CASSLVQGAASPLHF
cdr3_nt: TGCGCCAGCAGCTTGGTGCAGGGGGCGGCTTCACCCCTCCACTTT

j_call: TRBJ1-4
d_call: TRBD1
clone_size: .
v_call: TRBV19
cdr3_aa: CASSQGQAGNEKLFF
cdr3_nt: TGTGCCAGTAGTCAAGGACAGGCCGGGAATGAAAAACTGTTTTTT

j_call: TRBJ1-2
d_call: .
clone_size: .
v_call: TRBV7-9
cdr3_aa: CASSFGGDYGYTF
cdr3_nt: TGTGCCAGCAGCTTCGGGGGGGACTATGGCTACACCTTC

j_call: TRBJ1-1
d_call: .
clone_size: .
v_call: TRBV28
cdr3_aa: CASSRYPTPEGAFF
cdr3_nt: TGTGCCAGCAGTCGATATCCGACACCGGAGGGTGCTTTCTTT

j_call: TRBJ2-7
d_call: TRBD2
clone_size: .
v_call: TRBV9
cdr3_aa: CASSVGISGGAHEQYF
cdr3_nt: TGTGCCAGCAGCGTGGGAATTAGCGGGGGGGCCCACGAGCAGTACTTC

j_call: TRBJ1-5
d_call: .
clone_size: .
v_call: TRBV19
cdr3_aa: CASRPHGQPSPNQPQHF
cdr3_nt: TGTGCCAGTAGGCCCCACGGACAGCCTTCACCCAATCAGCCCCAGCATTTT

j_call: TRBJ2-5
d_call: .
clone_size: .
v_call: TRBV4-1
cdr3_aa: CASSPLGFATQYF
cdr3_nt: TGCGCCAGCAGCCCGTTGGGGTTCGCGACCCAGTACTTC

j_call: TRBJ2-3
d_call: TRBD1
clone_size: .
v_call: TRBV28
cdr3_aa: CASSLSDRGTDTQYF
cdr3_nt: TGTGCCAGCAGTTTATCGGACAGGGGAACAGATACGCAGTATTTT

j_call: TRBJ2-5
d_call: .
clone_size: .
v_call: TRBV28
cdr3_aa: CASSPNPGPPGTQYF
cdr3_nt: TGTGCCAGCAGTCCGAACCCGGGACCCCCCGGGACCCAGTACTTC

j_call: TRBJ2-6
d_call: .
clone_size: .
v_call: TRBV5-1
cdr3_aa: CASSLAAGRAGANVLTF
cdr3_nt: TGCGCCAGCAGCTTGGCCGCGGGTAGAGCTGGGGCCAACGTCCTGACTTTC

j_call: TRBJ1-2
d_call: .
clone_size: few
v_call: TRBV7-9
cdr3_aa: CASSSEGTGYANYGYTF
cdr3_nt: TGTGCCAGCAGCTCCGAGGGGACGGGATACGCTAACTATGGCTACACCTTC

j_call: TRBJ2-5
d_call: .
clone_size: .
v_call: TRBV2
cdr3_aa: CASSSTIPQETQYF
cdr3_nt: TGTGCCAGCAGCTCTACGATCCCCCAAGAGACCCAGTACTTC

j_call: TRBJ1-5
d_call: .
clone_size: .
v_call: TRBV7-9
cdr3_aa: CASSRQENQPQHF
cdr3_nt: TGTGCCAGCAGCAGACAGGAAAATCAGCCCCAGCATTTT

j_call: TRBJ2-5
d_call: .
clone_size: few
v_call: TRBV5-4
cdr3_aa: CASSSTQSTLGLRTQYF
cdr3_nt: TGTGCCAGCAGTTCTACCCAATCGACCCTAGGTTTACGGACCCAGTACTTC

j_call: TRBJ1-2
d_call: TRBD1
clone_size: .
v_call: TRBV18
cdr3_aa: CASSPDGQGRYGYTF
cdr3_nt: TGTGCCAGCTCACCAGATGGACAGGGGAGATATGGCTACACCTTC

j_call: TRBJ2-4
d_call: .
clone_size: .
v_call: TRBV5-4
cdr3_aa: CASSPKGTRMPDIQYF
cdr3_nt: TGTGCCAGCAGCCCCAAAGGGACCCGCATGCCGGACATTCAGTACTTC

j_call: TRBJ2-3
d_call: .
clone_size: .
v_call: TRBV19
cdr3_aa: CASSIQGSADTQYF
cdr3_nt: TGTGCCAGTAGTATTCAAGGTTCAGCAGATACGCAGTATTTT

j_call: TRBJ2-7
d_call: .
clone_size: .
v_call: TRBV4-2
cdr3_aa: CASSQGELPIYEQYF
cdr3_nt: TGTGCCAGCAGCCAAGGGGAACTGCCGATCTACGAGCAGTACTTC

j_call: TRBJ1-2
d_call: .
clone_size: .
v_call: TRBV5-4
cdr3_aa: CASKGIGATGYTF
cdr3_nt: TGTGCCAGCAAGGGTATAGGCGCGACAGGCTACACCTTC

j_call: TRBJ1-3
d_call: .
clone_size: .
v_call: TRBV14
cdr3_aa: CASSQLGVFGNTIYF
cdr3_nt: TGTGCCAGCAGCCAACTGGGCGTGTTCGGAAACACCATATATTTT

j_call: TRBJ2-1
d_call: .
clone_size: .
v_call: TRBV6-1
cdr3_aa: CASSTPNESNEQFF
cdr3_nt: TGTGCCAGCAGTACACCGAACGAAAGCAATGAGCAGTTCTTC

j_call: TRBJ2-1
d_call: TRBD2
clone_size: .
v_call: TRBV5-1
cdr3_aa: CASRRDYLFGEQFF
cdr3_nt: TGCGCCAGCAGGCGGGACTACCTTTTCGGTGAGCAGTTCTTC

j_call: TRBJ2-7
d_call: .
clone_size: once
v_call: TRBV11-2
cdr3_aa: CASSPWVSEGVYEQYF
cdr3_nt: TGTGCCAGCAGCCCTTGGGTCTCGGAAGGGGTATACGAGCAGTACTTC

j_call: TRBJ1-5
d_call: .
clone_size: .
v_call: TRBV19
cdr3_aa: CASSTQPQQPQHF
cdr3_nt: TGTGCCAGTAGTACTCAGCCCCAGCAACCCCAGCATTTT

j_call: TRBJ2-7
d_call: .
clone_size: .
v_call: TRBV2
cdr3_aa: CASSVSGGPRSTQQYF
cdr3_nt: TGTGCCAGCAGTGTAAGTGGGGGACCCCGCTCTACGCAGCAGTACTTC

j_call: TRBJ2-5
d_call: TRBD1
clone_size: few
v_call: TRBV14
cdr3_aa: CASSPWTGSETQYF
cdr3_nt: TGTGCCAGCAGCCCCTGGACAGGGTCTGAGACCCAGTACTTC

j_call: TRBJ1-6
d_call: .
clone_size: .
v_call: TRBV19
cdr3_aa: CASNHRADSPLHF
cdr3_nt: TGTGCCTCTAACCACAGGGCCGATTCACCCCTCCACTTT

j_call: TRBJ1-1
d_call: TRBD1
clone_size: .
v_call: TRBV6-5
cdr3_aa: CASSYGTGSNTEAFF
cdr3_nt: TGTGCCAGCAGTTACGGGACAGGGTCGAACACTGAAGCTTTCTTT

j_call: TRBJ2-1
d_call: .
clone_size: .
v_call: TRBV28
cdr3_aa: CASSHSQQFF
cdr3_nt: TGTGCCAGCAGTCACTCCCAGCAGTTCTTC

j_call: TRBJ1-1
d_call: .
clone_size: .
v_call: TRBV19
cdr3_aa: CASSIPQGEAFF
cdr3_nt: TGTGCCAGTAGTATCCCGCAGGGAGAAGCTTTCTTT

j_call: TRBJ2-7
d_call: .
clone_size: .
v_call: TRBV11-3
cdr3_aa: CASSLRSAPAYEQYF
cdr3_nt: TGTGCCAGCAGCTTGCGTTCAGCACCCGCCTACGAGCAGTACTTC

j_call: TRBJ2-3
d_call: .
clone_size: .
v_call: TRBV7-9
cdr3_aa: CASSRGHVTQYF
cdr3_nt: TGTGCCAGCAGCCGGGGCCATGTTACGCAGTATTTT

j_call: TRBJ2-7
d_call: TRBD1
clone_size: .
v_call: TRBV6-6
cdr3_aa: CASSWTGEVYEQYF
cdr3_nt: TGTGCCAGCAGTTGGACAGGGGAGGTCTACGAGCAGTACTTC